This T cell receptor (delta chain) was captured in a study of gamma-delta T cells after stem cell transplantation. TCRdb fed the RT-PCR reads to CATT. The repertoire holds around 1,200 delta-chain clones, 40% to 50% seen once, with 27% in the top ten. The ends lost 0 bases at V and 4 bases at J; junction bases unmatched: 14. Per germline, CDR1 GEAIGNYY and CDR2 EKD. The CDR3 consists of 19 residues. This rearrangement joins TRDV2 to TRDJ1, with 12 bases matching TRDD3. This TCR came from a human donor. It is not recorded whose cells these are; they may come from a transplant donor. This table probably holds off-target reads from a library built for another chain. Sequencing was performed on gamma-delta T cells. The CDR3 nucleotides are TGTGCCTGTGACACCGTGTTCCAAGTACTGGGGGATACAAGCGATAAACTCATCTTT. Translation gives CACDTVFQVLGDTSDKLIF.